This T cell receptor (beta chain) was sequenced during a study of T cells after yellow fever vaccination. Trimming pared 4 bases from V and 2 bases from J, leaving 9 bases between. This CDR3 has 13 amino acids. CDR1 is SNHLY, CDR2 FYNNEI, per germline. TCRdb reprocessed the 5' RACE reads via MiXCR and lists one record per CDR3 protein. The sample shows a few hundred thousand distinct CDR3 sequences, about 5.2% of them seen only once. This sample comprised CD4+ T cells sorted from PBMCs, obtained on the day of the yellow fever booster vaccination. The chain combines TRBV2 with TRBJ2-7; D is tentatively TRBD1 or TRBD2 (5 bases each). This receptor was obtained from a man in his late teens or twenties who received the YFV17D yellow fever vaccine. The CDR3 loop is CASSGDGPYEQYF. The CDR3, as DNA: TGTGCCAGCAGTGGGGACGGGCCCTACGAGCAGTACTTC. Supplemented by reference TRBV2 and TRBJ2-7, the full variable domain reads EPEVTQTPSHQVTQMGQEVILRCVPISNHLYFYWYRQILGQKVEFLVSFYNNEISEKSEIFDDQFSVERPDGSNFTLKIRSTKLEDSAMYFCASSGDGPYEQYFGPGTRLTVT.